This T cell receptor (beta chain) was documented in a study of OX40 agonist ivuxolimab in advanced cancers. Study-level information: It was ivuxolimab, an agonistic anti-OX40 (CD134) antibody, that patients were treated with. Among those enrolled, mean age was 60 years (range about 23 to 85) and 82.7% were male.

The trim removed 3 bases at V and 8 bases at J, leaving 10 bases unmatched. CDR1 is SGHTA, CDR2 FQGNSA, per germline. The CDR3 totals 15 residues. As for this clone: What it binds is not known.

Points from the study as a whole: Some patients without response likewise showed low normalized clonal expansion. Mean expanded clone counts were higher in CD8+ than CD4+ T cells.

Clones were sequenced by immunoSEQ multiplex PCR, and TCRdb holds only the in-frame ones, with some missing. The table has tens of thousands of clones, roughly nine tenths seen once. The sequence was collected from an adult with an advanced solid tumor such as melanoma, head and neck, liver or kidney cancer. The material was CD4+ or CD8+ T cells sorted from blood, obtained in a trial of the OX40 agonist ivuxolimab. The V call is TRBV7-2, the J call TRBJ2-1, with TRBD2 matching over 7 bases. The CDR3 here is CASSFTRTSWHEQFF. The CDR3 DNA reads TGTGCCAGCAGCTTCACCCGGACTAGTTGGCATGAGCAGTTCTTC.